This TCR beta chain is drawn from a study of blood T cells in healthy people across ages. This clonotype was recorded a few times. A second PCR of roughly 6 to 12 cycles used a sample-barcoded 5' primer and a J-beta primer mix. TCRdb re-derived calls from the 5' RACE reads in MiXCR, one entry per CDR3 protein. The sample holds 1.5 million or so distinct CDR3 sequences, roughly 40% seen once. The V gene lost 5 bases and the J gene lost 4 bases, with 14 bases spanning the gap. Germline CDR1 MNHEY, CDR2 SVGEGT. CDR3 length equals 14 residues. The chain links TRBV6-2 or TRBV6-3 to TRBJ1-2; weak D call: TRBD1 (5 bases). Sequences were obtained from blood. This TCR was sampled from a woman aged 18-29 years in good health. The CDR3 here is CASSSSDGTYGYTF. The CDR3 DNA is TGTGCCAGCAGTAGTAGCGACGGGACCTATGGCTACACCTTC.